This T cell receptor (beta chain) originates from a study of post-analysis software for immune sequencing data. Overall study findings and caveats: Higher frequency in patients than in controls was seen for roughly five TRBV segments, with TRBV5-6, TRBV5-1 and TRBV20-1 among them.

Unique molecular identifiers were carried by the TCR beta cDNA libraries. In TCRdb, the PCR reads were re-called with MiXCR into one record per CDR3 protein. Altogether approximately 570,000 distinct CDR3 sequences are present, roughly two fifths being singletons, with the ten largest covering around 1.7%. The CDR3 has 15 amino acids. The ends were cut back, 4 bases at V and 3 bases at J, with 17 bases in the middle. Looked up from germline, CDR1 is SGDLS and CDR2 is YYNGEE. Worth noting for this clonotype: What it recognizes is unknown. Here the CDR3 omits its conserved ending phenylalanine or tryptophan, so a read error is the likely source.

This sequence joins TRBV9 and TRBJ2-7, with D perhaps matching TRBD1 (6 bases). This sequence originates from a girl aged 5-17 years with multiple sclerosis. The sample consisted of blood. The CDR3 DNA reads TGTGCCAGCAGCAAACAGGGAATTGGGGTCTACGAGCAGTACTGC. It encodes CASSKQGIGVYEQYC.